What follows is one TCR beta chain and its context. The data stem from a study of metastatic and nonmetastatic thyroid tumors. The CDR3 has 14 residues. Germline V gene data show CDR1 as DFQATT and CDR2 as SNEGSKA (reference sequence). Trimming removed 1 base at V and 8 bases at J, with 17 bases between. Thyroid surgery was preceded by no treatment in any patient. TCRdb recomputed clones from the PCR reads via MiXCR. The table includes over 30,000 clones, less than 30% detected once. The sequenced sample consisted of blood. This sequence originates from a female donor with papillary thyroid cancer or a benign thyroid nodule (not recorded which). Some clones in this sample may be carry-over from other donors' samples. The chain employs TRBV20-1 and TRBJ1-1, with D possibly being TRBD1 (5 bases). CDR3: CSARGGVPIGEAFF. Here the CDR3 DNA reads TGCAGTGCTAGAGGGGGGGTTCCGATAGGGGAAGCTTTCTTT.